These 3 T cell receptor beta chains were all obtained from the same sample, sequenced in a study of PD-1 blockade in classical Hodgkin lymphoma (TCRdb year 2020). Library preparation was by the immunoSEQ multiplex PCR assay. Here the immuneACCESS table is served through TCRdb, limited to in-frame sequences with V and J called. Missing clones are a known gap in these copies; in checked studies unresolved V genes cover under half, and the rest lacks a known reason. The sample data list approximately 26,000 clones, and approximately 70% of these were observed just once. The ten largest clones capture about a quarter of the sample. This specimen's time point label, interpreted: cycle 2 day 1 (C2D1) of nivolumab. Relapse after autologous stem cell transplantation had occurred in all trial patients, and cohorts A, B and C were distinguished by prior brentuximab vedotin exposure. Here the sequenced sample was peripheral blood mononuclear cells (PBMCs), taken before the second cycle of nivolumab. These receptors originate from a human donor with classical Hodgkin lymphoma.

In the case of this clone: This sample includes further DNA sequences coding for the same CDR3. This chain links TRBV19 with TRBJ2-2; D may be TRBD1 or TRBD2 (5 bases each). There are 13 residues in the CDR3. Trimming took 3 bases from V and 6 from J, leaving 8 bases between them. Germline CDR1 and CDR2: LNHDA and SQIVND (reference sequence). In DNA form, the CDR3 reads TGTGCCAGTAGTATCCGAGGGGCCGGGGAGCTGTTTTTT. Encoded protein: CASSIRGAGELFF.

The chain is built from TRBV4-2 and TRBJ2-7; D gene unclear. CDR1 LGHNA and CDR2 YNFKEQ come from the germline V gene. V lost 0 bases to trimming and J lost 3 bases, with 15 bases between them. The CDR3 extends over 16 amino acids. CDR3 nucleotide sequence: TGTGCCAGCAGCCAAGATATAGGGCGACCTAACTACGAGCAGTACTTC. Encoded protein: CASSQDIGRPNYEQYF.

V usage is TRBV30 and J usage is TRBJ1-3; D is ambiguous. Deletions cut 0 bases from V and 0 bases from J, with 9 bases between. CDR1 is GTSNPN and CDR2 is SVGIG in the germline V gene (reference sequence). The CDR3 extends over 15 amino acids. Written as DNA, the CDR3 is TGTGCCTGGAGTGTCTCTCGACGCTCTGGAAACACCATATATTTT. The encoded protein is CAWSVSRRSGNTIYF. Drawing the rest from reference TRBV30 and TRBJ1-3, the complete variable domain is SQTIHQWPATLVQPVGSPLSLECTVEGTSNPNLYWYRQAAGRGLQLLFYSVGIGQISSEVPQNLSASRPQDRQFILSSKKLLLSDSGFYLCAWSVSRRSGNTIYFGEGSWLTVV.